This TCR beta chain originates from a study of type 1 regulatory T cells. Study background: An in vitro protocol generated T-allo10, a Tr1-enriched, alloantigen-specific CD4 T cell product.

Germline-derived CDR1 and CDR2 are SEHNR and FQNEAQ (reference sequence). This CDR3 contains 15 residues. With 5 bases clipped from V and 4 bases from J, the junction kept 11 bases outside the gene matches. TCRdb reprocessed the reads via MiXCR and lists one record per CDR3 protein. This sample has 90,000 to 100,000 distinct CDR3 sequences, with about 28% found just once. The J gene is TRBJ2-7, the V gene TRBV7-9; 7 nucleotides line up with TRBD1. What was sequenced was CD4+ T cells, either the whole sample or a sorted fraction (not recorded which). The sequence was obtained from a human donor in good health. CDR3 amino acids: CASSRDRVETYEQYF. The CDR3 region has the DNA TGTGCCAGCAGCCGTGACAGGGTCGAAACTTACGAGCAGTACTTC.